This is a list of T cell receptor beta chains from one sample in a study of OX40 agonist ivuxolimab in advanced cancers. Sequencing used immunoSEQ multiplex PCR; TCRdb keeps in-frame clones, though not all of them. The repertoire holds 82,000 or so clones, with about 94% as singletons. Source: CD4+ or CD8+ T cells sorted from blood, taken in a trial of the OX40 agonist ivuxolimab. The receptors shown here come from an adult with an advanced solid tumor such as melanoma, head and neck, liver or kidney cancer. Both conserved end residues are part of each CDR3. The D gene is left open where the match is weak. Clone size is shown for a subset of rows, as once, few, many or a class of expanded clone.

v_call	clone_size	d_call	j_call	cdr3_aa	cdr3_nt
TRBV9	NA	TRBD2	TRBJ2-1	CASSVGTSGYNGQFF	TGTGCCAGCAGCGTAGGGACTAGCGGATACAATGGGCAGTTCTTC
TRBV19	NA	TRBD2	TRBJ2-2	CASSNSGGSANTGELFF	TGTGCCAGTAGTAATTCCGGGGGGAGCGCGAACACCGGGGAGCTGTTTTTT
TRBV13	NA	NA	TRBJ2-7	CASSMRASYEQYF	TGTGCCAGCAGCATGAGGGCGAGCTACGAGCAGTACTTC
TRBV5-6	NA	TRBD2	TRBJ2-1	CASSSSGRYNEQFF	TGTGCCAGCAGCTCTAGCGGGAGGTACAATGAGCAGTTCTTC
TRBV19	NA	NA	TRBJ2-3	CASSIGTSPDTQYF	TGTGCCAGTAGTATAGGCACTAGCCCAGATACGCAGTATTTT
TRBV6-6	NA	NA	TRBJ1-2	CASSYSKGNYGYTF	TGTGCCAGCAGTTACTCGAAGGGTAACTATGGCTACACCTTC
TRBV9	NA	NA	TRBJ1-2	CASSVAGGTYGYTF	TGTGCCAGCAGCGTAGCGGGGGGGACCTATGGCTACACCTTC
TRBV28	once	TRBD2	TRBJ2-7	CASSVLAGGPYEQYF	TGTGCCAGCAGCGTACTAGCGGGAGGCCCCTACGAGCAGTACTTC
TRBV6-5	NA	NA	TRBJ2-7	CASRRTAGAYEQYF	TGTGCCAGCAGACGGACAGCCGGGGCCTACGAGCAGTACTTC
TRBV11-2	NA	TRBD2	TRBJ2-1	CASSVGLASNNEQFF	TGTGCCAGCAGCGTTGGACTAGCGTCGAACAATGAGCAGTTCTTC
TRBV28	few	NA	TRBJ2-5	CATPPGGWETQYF	TGTGCCACCCCCCCGGGCGGGTGGGAGACCCAGTACTTC